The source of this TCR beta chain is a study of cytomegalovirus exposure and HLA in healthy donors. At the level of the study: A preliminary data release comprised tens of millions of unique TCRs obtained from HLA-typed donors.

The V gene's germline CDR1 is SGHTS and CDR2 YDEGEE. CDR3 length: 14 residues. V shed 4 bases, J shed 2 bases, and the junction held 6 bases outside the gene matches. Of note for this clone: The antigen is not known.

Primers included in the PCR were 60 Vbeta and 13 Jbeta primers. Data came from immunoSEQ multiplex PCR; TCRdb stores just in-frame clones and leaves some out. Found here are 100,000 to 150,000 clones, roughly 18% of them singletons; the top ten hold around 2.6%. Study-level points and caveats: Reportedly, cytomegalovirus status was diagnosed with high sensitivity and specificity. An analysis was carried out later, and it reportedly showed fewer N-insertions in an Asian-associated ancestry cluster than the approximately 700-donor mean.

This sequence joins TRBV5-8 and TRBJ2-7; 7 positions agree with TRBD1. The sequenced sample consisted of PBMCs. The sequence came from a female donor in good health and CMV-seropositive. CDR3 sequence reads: CASSPGGQTYEQYF. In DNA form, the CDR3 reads TGTGCCAGCAGCCCTGGGGGACAGACCTACGAGCAGTACTTC.